This T cell receptor beta chain was profiled in a study of T cell responses to AZD1222 COVID-19 vaccine. Clones were sequenced by immunoSEQ multiplex PCR, and TCRdb holds only the in-frame ones, with some missing. The sample holds under 200,000 clones, 88% seen once. The study's findings and limits: In the spike-specific TCR repertoire, nearly half reportedly target unmutated variant regions. It should be noted that donors were predominantly white British and more often female, and clonal diversity was possibly underestimated.

The CDR3 loop spans 14 amino acids. Trimming left V 1 base short and J 2 bases short, with 8 bases between. The germline gives CDR1 SGHVS, CDR2 FQNEAQ. Comment on this clone: Its antigen is still unknown.

The sample was peripheral blood, taken on day 0 of AZD1222 vaccination. The TCR was taken from an adult in good health. The chain combines TRBV7-8 with TRBJ1-2, with no clear D. For the CDR3, the DNA is TGTGCCAGCAGCTTAGAGACAAGGAACTATGGCTACACCTTC. This sequence encodes CASSLETRNYGYTF.